This T cell receptor beta chain was profiled in a study of regulatory T cells in long-lasting Graves disease. As for time point: newly diagnosed GD, antithyroid drugs for less than 3 months. Following extraction of RNA from PBMCs, that RNA was used to make the TCR library. Construction of the TCR beta libraries employed iRepertoire HTBI primers in conjunction with Arm-PCR of CDR3 regions. TCRdb called the multiplex PCR reads again in MiXCR, with one record for every CDR3 protein. The table has some 450,000 distinct CDR3 sequences, 15% to 20% seen once; the top ten hold roughly 10%. With respect to this clonotype: A much larger clone is a single base away; this may be a read error.

The V and J ends lost 2 bases and 7 bases respectively, with 12 bases between them. Germline values: CDR1 GTSNPN, CDR2 SVGIG (reference sequence). The CDR3 covers 12 residues. The same data also contributed to another study, on T cells in Graves' hyperthyroidism and ophthalmopathy.

This specimen consisted of peripheral blood mononuclear cells (PBMCs), obtained at new diagnosis, from a patient treated with antithyroid drugs. The receptor was isolated from a woman in her 30s with Graves disease. The V gene is TRBV30, the J gene TRBJ2-7, with D unclear. CDR3 sequence: CAWSPFRNEQYF. The CDR3 coding sequence is TGTGCCTGGAGTCCCTTCCGTAATGAGCAGTACTTC.